The 27 T cell receptor beta chains in this list originate from one sample, sequenced in a study of cytomegalovirus exposure and HLA in healthy donors. With 60 Vbeta and 13 Jbeta primers, the PCR was carried out. Libraries were prepared by immunoSEQ multiplex PCR; TCRdb keeps only in-frame clonotypes and omits some of them. The table lists roughly 150,000 clones, 80% of them singletons. Source material: PBMCs. These receptors were taken from a male donor in good health and CMV-seronegative.

This chain uses TRBV7-9 with TRBJ2-5; weak D call: TRBD2 (6 bases). V lost 3 bases to trimming and J lost 1 base, with 9 bases between them. The CDR3 is made up of 14 amino acids. In germline, CDR1 is SEHNR, CDR2 FQNEAQ (reference sequence). The CDR3 nucleotides are TGTGCCAGCAGCTTTTACGGGAGCCAAGAGACCCAGTACTTC. This encodes CASSFYGSQETQYF.

This clone was recorded only once. The V gene is TRBV6-5, the J gene TRBJ1-1; 10 bases are a match to TRBD1. Germline values: CDR1 MNHEY, CDR2 SVGAGI. The CDR3 is 16 residues long. V was clipped by 2 bases and J by 1 base; unmatched bases: 4. The CDR3 spells CASSYGQGVGNTEAFF. The DNA for the CDR3 is TGTGCCAGCAGTTACGGACAGGGGGTGGGGAACACTGAAGCTTTCTTT.

This clone was observed a few times. The V call is TRBV7-9, the J call TRBJ2-5; D may be TRBD2 (6 bases). This CDR3 spans 14 amino acids. V lost 4 bases and J 5 bases, leaving 14 bases between the germline ends. Germline V gives CDR1 SEHNR, CDR2 FQNEAQ (reference sequence). As DNA, the CDR3 is TGTGCCAGCAGCTCCCGGGACTGGGAGGAGACCCAGTACTTC. Amino acid sequence: CASSSRDWEETQYF.

V gene TRBV6-5 combines with J gene TRBJ1-2; D is perhaps TRBD1 (6 bases). Trimming took off 2 bases at V and 6 bases at J, with 10 bases between the two ends. Looked up from germline, CDR1 is MNHEY and CDR2 is SVGAGI. The CDR3 is 13 amino acids. The DNA of the CDR3 is TGTGCCAGCAGTTACGACAGGTTGAATGGCTACACCTTC. Translated, it gives CASSYDRLNGYTF.

The rearrangement uses TRBV6-1 and TRBJ2-7, with D perhaps TRBD1 (6 bases). Trimming removed 6 bases at V and 0 bases at J, with 15 bases between. Germline CDR1 and CDR2: MNHNS and SASEGT. The CDR3 contains 15 residues. For the CDR3, the DNA is TGTGCCAGCAGGGGGTCAGGGACAAGCTCCTACGAGCAGTACTTC. Its protein is CASRGSGTSSYEQYF.

The rearrangement joins TRBV2 to TRBJ2-1, with D possibly being TRBD1 (6 bases). Germline values: CDR1 SNHLY, CDR2 FYNNEI. Trimming cost V 3 bases and J 4 bases, with 13 bases left between them. This CDR3 region has 15 residues. CDR3 protein: CASSDSGALYNEQFF. The CDR3 DNA is TGTGCCAGCAGTGATTCAGGGGCCTTGTACAATGAGCAGTTCTTC.

This clone turned up a few times. The chain combines TRBV7-8 with TRBJ1-5; 12 positions match TRBD1. This CDR3 contains 18 residues. Germline CDR1 SGHVS, CDR2 FQNEAQ. V shed 2 bases, J shed 0 bases, and the junction held 5 bases outside the gene matches. In DNA form, the CDR3 reads TGTGCCAGCAGCTTACTTGGGACAGGGGGCGATAGCAATCAGCCCCAGCATTTT. It yields the protein CASSLLGTGGDSNQPQHF. The full variable domain, its missing parts supplied by reference TRBV7-8 and TRBJ1-5, is GAGVSQSPRYKVAKRGQDVALRCDPISGHVSLFWYQQALGQGPEFLTYFQNEAQLDKSGLPSDRFFAERPEGSVSTLKIQRTQQEDSAVYLCASSLLGTGGDSNQPQHFGDGTRLSIL.

V usage is TRBV6-5 and J usage is TRBJ2-3; 12 bases fit TRBD2. V shed 5 bases and J 10 bases; nucleotides not matched to a gene: 4. Germline V CDR1 and CDR2: MNHEY, SVGAGI. The CDR3 extends over 13 amino acids. CDR3 coding DNA: TGTGCCAGCAGTCAACTAGCGGGGGGACCGCAGTATTTT. It is translated as CASSQLAGGPQYF.

This chain links TRBV4-1 with TRBJ2-2; D might be TRBD1 (6 bases). The CDR3 consists of 14 residues. V lost 5 bases and J 3 bases, leaving 10 bases between the germline ends. Germline V gene sequence: CDR1 MGHRA, CDR2 YSYEKL. For the CDR3, the DNA is TGCGCCAGCAGCGAGGGGGATTACACCGGGGAGCTGTTTTTT. Protein sequence: CASSEGDYTGELFF.

This clone was detected once. The chain is built from TRBV19 and TRBJ1-5; D may be TRBD1 (6 bases). The V gene lost 6 bases and the J gene lost 6 bases, with 15 bases spanning the gap. The germline V gene has CDR1 LNHDA and CDR2 SQIVND (reference sequence). This CDR3 spans 14 amino acids. The CDR3 nucleotides read TGTGCCAGTAGCCAAACACAGGGTTTTCAGCCCCAGCATTTT. It translates to CASSQTQGFQPQHF.

The chain couples TRBV6-1 to TRBJ1-2; the D is unclear. V gave up 0 bases and J gave up 8 bases, with 10 bases separating them. The CDR3 covers 13 residues. The germline V gene encodes CDR1 MNHNS and CDR2 SASEGT. The CDR3 sequence: CASSEADSSGYTF. The CDR3 DNA reads TGTGCCAGCAGTGAAGCCGACTCATCCGGCTACACCTTC.

This chain joins TRBV13 and TRBJ1-2; TRBD1 might be the D (5 bases). V was pared by 4 bases and J by 4 bases, with 19 bases between. Germline lookup yields CDR1 PRHDT and CDR2 FYEKMQ (reference sequence). CDR3 length equals 16 residues. The CDR3 region is CASSSQGSSVGYGYTF. The CDR3 DNA is TGTGCCAGCAGCTCTCAGGGCTCATCGGTCGGCTATGGCTACACCTTC.

The V gene is TRBV18, the J gene TRBJ2-5; D is perhaps TRBD1 (5 bases). This CDR3 spans 13 amino acids. V dropped 6 bases and J dropped 6 bases, with 14 bases sitting between them. CDR1 and CDR2 (germline): KGHSH, LQKENI. CDR3 in DNA: TGTGCCAGCTCGCCGGACACCCCGAAGACCCAGTACTTC. It encodes CASSPDTPKTQYF. The full variable domain, completed using reference TRBV18 and TRBJ2-5, is NAGVMQNPRHLVRRRGQEARLRCSPMKGHSHVYWYRQLPEEGLKFMVYLQKENIIDESGMPKERFSAEFPKEGPSILRIQQVVRGDSAAYFCASSPDTPKTQYFGPGTRLLVL.

This chain uses TRBV9 with TRBJ2-5; unclear D gene. Germline loops: CDR1 SGDLS, CDR2 YYNGEE. This CDR3 region has 15 residues. The ends were cut back, 0 bases at V and 2 bases at J, with 11 bases in the middle. The CDR3 region has the DNA TGTGCCAGCAGCGTAGGACACGGAATGCAAGAGACCCAGTACTTC. It is translated as CASSVGHGMQETQYF.

Written as DNA, the CDR3 is TGTGCCAGCAGCCCCCGCAGGGTTGAATACGAGCAGTACTTC. Translated, it gives CASSPRRVEYEQYF. The chain employs TRBV7-8 and TRBJ2-7, with a weak D call TRBD1 (5 bases). Between the trimmed V and J ends, which lost 5 bases and 4 bases, there was a span of 15 bases. This CDR3 has 14 amino acids. CDR1 SGHVS and CDR2 FQNEAQ come from the germline V gene. The full variable domain, its missing parts supplied by reference TRBV7-8 and TRBJ2-7, is GAGVSQSPRYKVAKRGQDVALRCDPISGHVSLFWYQQALGQGPEFLTYFQNEAQLDKSGLPSDRFFAERPEGSVSTLKIQRTQQEDSAVYLCASSPRRVEYEQYFGPGTRLTVT.

The V and J genes are TRBV5-5 and TRBJ1-1; TRBD1 might be the D (5 bases). The germline V gene encodes CDR1 SGHKS and CDR2 YYEKEE (reference sequence). CDR3 length: 13 residues. Trimming stripped 3 bases from V and 5 bases from J, with 11 bases between. CDR3 in amino acids: CASSYQGKTEAFF. The CDR3 region has the DNA TGTGCCAGCAGCTATCAGGGTAAGACTGAAGCTTTCTTT.

The genes are TRBV13 and TRBJ2-7, with D possibly matching TRBD1 (7 bases). Germline V lookup: CDR1 PRHDT, CDR2 FYEKMQ (reference sequence). The CDR3 loop spans 14 amino acids. Trimming pared 8 bases from V and 1 base from J, leaving 15 bases between. The CDR3 DNA follows: TGTGCCAGCTCACCAGGGGGGCGATCCTACGAGCAGTACTTC. This encodes CASSPGGRSYEQYF.

The chain carries TRBV5-4 and TRBJ1-2; D might be TRBD1 (6 bases). The V gene lost 2 bases and the J gene lost 8 bases, with 13 bases spanning the gap. The CDR3 has 13 amino acids. CDR1 and CDR2 (germline): SGHNT, YYREEE (reference sequence). This CDR3 reads CASSLTQGAGYTF. The CDR3 DNA reads TGTGCCAGCAGCTTAACACAGGGCGCGGGCTACACCTTC.

The sample holds a few counts of this clone. The genes are TRBV6-1 and TRBJ2-1; 7 nucleotides match TRBD2. This CDR3 spans 15 amino acids. The ends lost 6 bases at V and 7 bases at J; junction bases unmatched: 12. Germline V gives CDR1 MNHNS, CDR2 SASEGT. CDR3 region: CASREGRRETNEQFF. As DNA, the CDR3 is TGTGCCAGCAGGGAGGGTAGGCGGGAGACAAATGAGCAGTTCTTC.

The chain employs TRBV27 and TRBJ2-3; 7 nucleotides line up with TRBD1. From germline, CDR1 is MNHEY and CDR2 SMNVEV (reference sequence). After removal of 3 bases from V and 7 bases from J, the junction contained 4 bases not matched to a gene. The CDR3 totals 13 residues. The CDR3 nucleotides are TGTGCCAGCAGTTTGGAACAGGGGCATACGCAGTATTTT. This sequence encodes CASSLEQGHTQYF.

The CDR3 DNA follows: TGCAACCCTCTTCGGGAGGACGCTTTCTTT. Translating gives CNPLREDAFF. V usage is TRBV20-1 and J usage is TRBJ1-1, with D unresolved. Germline CDR1 and CDR2: DFQATT and SNEGSKA (reference sequence). The CDR3 is made up of 10 amino acids.

The V call is TRBV11-3, the J call TRBJ2-1; no clear D gene. The germline V and J ends were trimmed by 5 bases and 0 bases, with 5 bases remaining between them. CDR3 length: 13 residues. The germline V gene has CDR1 SGHNT and CDR2 YENEEA. CDR3 residues: CASSASSYNEQFF. Written as DNA, the CDR3 is TGTGCCAGCAGCGCCAGCTCCTACAATGAGCAGTTCTTC. Supplemented by reference TRBV11-3 and TRBJ2-1, the full variable domain reads EAGVVQSPRYKIIEKKQPVAFWCNPISGHNTLYWYLQNLGQGPELLIRYENEEAVDDSQLPKDRFSAERLKGVDSTLKIQPAELGDSAVYLCASSASSYNEQFFGPGTRLTVL.

This clone was seen a handful of times. The chain has TRBV11-2 and TRBJ2-6; D unresolved. V was trimmed by 5 bases and J by 3 bases, leaving 11 bases between them. This CDR3 is built from 15 residues. Germline V CDR1 and CDR2: SGHAT, FQNNGV. CDR3 sequence (DNA): TGTGCCAGCAGCGGTGCCGGTGGTGGGGCCAACGTCCTGACTTTC. Its translation: CASSGAGGGANVLTF.

CDR3 bases: TGTGCCAGCAGTTACTCGATGGGAGGGTACTACGAGCAGTACTTC. Its protein product is CASSYSMGGYYEQYF. V is TRBV6-5 and J is TRBJ2-7; 7 bases line up with TRBD2. The V gene's germline CDR1 is MNHEY and CDR2 SVGAGI. The CDR3 is 15 amino acids. Losses at the gene ends were 0 bases for V and 3 bases for J; bases not matched to a gene: 5.

Note on this clone: The conserved final phenylalanine or tryptophan is absent from the CDR3, which likely points to a read error. The chain recombines TRBV5-4 with TRBJ2-7, with 10 positions matching TRBD1. CDR1 and CDR2 (germline): SGHNT, YYREEE (reference sequence). V shed 4 bases and J 6 bases; nucleotides not matched to a gene: 13. The CDR3 loop spans 16 amino acids. The CDR3: CASSLGDRGIFGEQYL. The CDR3 DNA reads TGTGCCAGCAGCCTCGGGGACAGGGGTATTTTCGGCGAGCAGTACCTC.

This chain joins TRBV4-1 and TRBJ2-7; 8 bases agree with TRBD1. The CDR3 consists of 15 residues. Germline values: CDR1 MGHRA, CDR2 YSYEKL. The V gene end was trimmed by 0 bases and the J gene end by 4 bases; junction bases not matched to a gene: 5. Here the CDR3 reads CASSQDPGGAYEQYF. The CDR3, as DNA: TGCGCCAGCAGCCAAGATCCAGGGGGCGCGTACGAGCAGTACTTC.

This clone has just one count. V and J are TRBV30 and TRBJ2-7; TRBD1 aligns across 8 bases. Trimming removed 6 bases from V and 0 bases from J; junction bases left unmatched: 4. The V gene's germline CDR1 is GTSNPN and CDR2 SVGIG (reference sequence). This CDR3 comprises 13 residues. The DNA for the CDR3 is TGTGCCTGCCGGGACAGGAGCTCCTACGAGCAGTACTTC. Protein: CACRDRSSYEQYF.